This is a list of T cell receptor beta chains from one sample in a study of cytomegalovirus exposure and HLA in healthy donors. Method: immunoSEQ multiplex PCR; TCRdb's copy keeps in-frame clones and lacks some. The sample has about 280,000 clones, about 90% seen once. Sequencing was carried out using PBMCs. The receptors stem from a young woman in good health and CMV-seronegative. CDR3s include the opening cysteine and the closing phenylalanine or tryptophan. The D gene is left open where the match is weak.

v_call	j_call	d_call	cdr3_aa
TRBV6-5	TRBJ2-7	NA	CASSEVLVYEQYF
TRBV28	TRBJ1-2	TRBD1	CAIGQGAPYGYTF
TRBV5-5	TRBJ2-1	TRBD1	CASSRMDRGYNEQFF
TRBV4-2	TRBJ2-1	TRBD2	CASSQRGGSSYNEQFF
TRBV7-9	TRBJ1-5	TRBD1	CSSSPGQGVVQPQHF
TRBV18	TRBJ1-1	NA	CASSPPAGDGAFF
TRBV4-2	TRBJ2-7	NA	CASSQVHGGGFYEQYF
TRBV2	TRBJ2-7	NA	CASSFRLELYEQYF
TRBV7-8	TRBJ1-6	NA	CASSLAGTPYNSPLHF
TRBV10-1	TRBJ2-7	NA	CASSDGARGEQYF
TRBV10-1	TRBJ2-3	TRBD2	CASSDPGLAGGTDTQYF
TRBV30	TRBJ1-5	TRBD1	CAWGTGGDQPQHF
TRBV5-1	TRBJ1-4	TRBD1	CASSLFRDSNEKLFF
TRBV15	TRBJ1-5	NA	CATSSRAAGQPQHF
TRBV9	TRBJ1-1	NA	CASSVDGVAEAFF
TRBV4-2	TRBJ1-4	TRBD1	CASSQVFRTGEGEKLFF
TRBV5-6	TRBJ2-7	TRBD1	CASSGTGGKYEQYF
TRBV9	TRBJ2-2	TRBD2	CASSESGGANTGELFF
TRBV6-1	TRBJ1-6	NA	CASREEVSAYNSPLHF
TRBV10-3	TRBJ2-3	TRBD2	CAISAPSSGGDTDTQYF
TRBV7-8	TRBJ2-7	TRBD2	CASSSLRGAYEQYF
TRBV5-6	TRBJ1-2	TRBD1	CASSLNRGGYGYTF
TRBV5-8	TRBJ1-5	NA	CASSLEQGSNQPQHF
TRBV11-3	TRBJ2-3	NA	CASSLGTGRGDTQYF
TRBV5-1	TRBJ1-1	TRBD1	CASSLVGQGVAVSEAFF
TRBV18	TRBJ2-5	TRBD2	CASSPRASGGQETQYF
TRBV6-1	TRBJ2-7	NA	CASLGGLGYEQYF
TRBV2	TRBJ2-1	TRBD2	CASIGSSGGINEQFF
TRBV15	TRBJ1-3	NA	CATEDPSSGNTIYF
TRBV5-6	TRBJ2-2	NA	CASRIRSWREDTGELFF
TRBV5-1	TRBJ1-2	NA	CASSSTASTGGYGYTF
TRBV19	TRBJ1-2	TRBD1	CASSTYRGHDGYTF
TRBV21-1	TRBJ1-2	NA	CASSKDGRAGYTF
TRBV4-1	TRBJ2-5	TRBD1	CASSQLRTGGGQETQYF
TRBV5-4	TRBJ1-1	NA	CASSSVEEAFF